The clone carrying this T cell receptor beta chain was detected once. These data are taken from a study of blood T cell repertoires in COVID-19. Repertoires were generated with immunoSEQ multiplex PCR, while TCRdb's copy carries only in-frame clones and drops some. This table has around 45,000 clones, nearly 70% appearing once. The receptor was isolated from a man older than 75 with acute or convalescent COVID-19. The sequenced material came from peripheral blood.

The chain's CDR3 is CAISETGWDTEAFF. CDR3 bases: TGTGCCATCAGTGAGACAGGGTGGGACACTGAAGCTTTCTTT. The J gene is TRBJ1-1, the V gene TRBV10-3, with a tentative D call TRBD1 (6 bases). Per the germline V gene, CDR1 is ENHRY and CDR2 is SYGVKD. V lost 2 bases to trimming and J lost 3 bases, with 10 bases between them. The CDR3 runs to 14 residues.